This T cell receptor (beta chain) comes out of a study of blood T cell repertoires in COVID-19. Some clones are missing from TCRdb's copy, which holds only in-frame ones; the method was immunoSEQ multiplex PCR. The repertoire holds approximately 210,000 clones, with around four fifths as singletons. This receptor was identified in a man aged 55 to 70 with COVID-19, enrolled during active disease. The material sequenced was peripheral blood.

The CDR3 spells CAWNGRGGENSPLHF. The CDR3 DNA sequence: TGTGCCTGGAACGGGAGGGGGGGAGAAAATTCACCCCTCCACTTT. V is TRBV30 and J is TRBJ1-6; the D gene is possibly TRBD1 (6 bases). Trimming shortened V by 4 bases and J by 7 bases, and 17 bases separated the two germline ends. Germline loops: CDR1 GTSNPN, CDR2 SVGIG (reference sequence). The CDR3 contains 15 residues. The whole variable domain, filled in from reference TRBV30 and TRBJ1-6, reads SQTIHQWPATLVQPVGSPLSLECTVEGTSNPNLYWYRQAAGRGLQLLFYSVGIGQISSEVPQNLSASRPQDRQFILSSKKLLLSDSGFYLCAWNGRGGENSPLHFGNGTRLTVT.